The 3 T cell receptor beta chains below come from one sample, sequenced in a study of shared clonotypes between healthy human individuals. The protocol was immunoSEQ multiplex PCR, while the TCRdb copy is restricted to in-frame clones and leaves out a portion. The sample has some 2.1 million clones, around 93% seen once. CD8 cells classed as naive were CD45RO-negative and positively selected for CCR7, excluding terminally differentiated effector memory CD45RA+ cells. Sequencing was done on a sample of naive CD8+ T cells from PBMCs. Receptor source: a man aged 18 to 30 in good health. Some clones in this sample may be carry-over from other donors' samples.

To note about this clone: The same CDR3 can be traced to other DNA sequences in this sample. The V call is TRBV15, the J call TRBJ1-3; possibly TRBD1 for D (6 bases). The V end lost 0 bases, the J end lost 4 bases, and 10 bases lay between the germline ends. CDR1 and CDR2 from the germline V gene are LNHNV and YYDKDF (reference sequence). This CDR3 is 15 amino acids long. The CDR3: CATSRDRGTGNTIYF. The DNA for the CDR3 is TGTGCCACCAGCAGAGACAGGGGAACCGGAAACACCATATATTTT. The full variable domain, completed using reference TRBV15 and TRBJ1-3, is DAMVIQNPRYQVTQFGKPVTLSCSQTLNHNVMYWYQQKSSQAPKLLFHYYDKDFNNEADTPDNFQSRRPNTSFCFLDIRSPGLGDTAMYLCATSRDRGTGNTIYFGEGSWLTVV.

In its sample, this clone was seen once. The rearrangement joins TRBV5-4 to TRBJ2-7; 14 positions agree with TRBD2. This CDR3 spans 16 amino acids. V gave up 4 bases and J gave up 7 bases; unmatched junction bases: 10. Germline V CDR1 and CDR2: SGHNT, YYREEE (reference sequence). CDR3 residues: CASSPLGLAGVTEQYF. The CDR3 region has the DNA TGTGCCAGCAGCCCCCTGGGACTAGCGGGAGTGACGGAGCAGTACTTC.

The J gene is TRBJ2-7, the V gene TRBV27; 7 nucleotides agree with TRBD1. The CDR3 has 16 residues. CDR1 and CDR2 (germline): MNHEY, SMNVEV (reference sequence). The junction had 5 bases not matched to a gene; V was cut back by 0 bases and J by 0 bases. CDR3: CASSLSHRGSSYEQYF. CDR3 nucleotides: TGTGCCAGCAGTTTATCGCACAGGGGCAGCTCCTACGAGCAGTACTTC.